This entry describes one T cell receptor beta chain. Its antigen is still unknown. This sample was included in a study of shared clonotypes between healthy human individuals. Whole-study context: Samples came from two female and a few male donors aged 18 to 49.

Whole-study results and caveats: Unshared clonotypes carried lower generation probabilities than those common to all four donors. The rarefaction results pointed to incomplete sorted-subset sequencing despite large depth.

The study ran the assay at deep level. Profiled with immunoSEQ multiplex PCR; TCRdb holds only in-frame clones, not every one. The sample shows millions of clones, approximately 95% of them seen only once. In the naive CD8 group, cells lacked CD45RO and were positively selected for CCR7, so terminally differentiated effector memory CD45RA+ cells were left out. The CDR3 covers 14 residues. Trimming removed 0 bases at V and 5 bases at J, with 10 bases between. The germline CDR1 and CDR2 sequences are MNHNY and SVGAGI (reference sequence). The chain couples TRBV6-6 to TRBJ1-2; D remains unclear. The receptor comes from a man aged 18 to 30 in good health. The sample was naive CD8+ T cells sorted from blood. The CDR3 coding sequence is TGTGCCAGCAGTTACTCGTCCCCAGCGTATGGCTACACCTTC. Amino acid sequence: CASSYSSPAYGYTF.